A single sample is the source of the 15 T cell receptor beta chains below, sequenced in a study of T-cell memory formation after mild COVID-19. TCRdb fed the 5' RACE reads into MiXCR, producing one record per CDR3 protein. Here the sample spans 350,000 to 450,000 distinct CDR3 sequences, around 28% being singletons. Sequenced material: PBMCs or a T cell subset sorted from them (not recorded which). The receptors were gathered from an adult woman who had mild COVID-19 (a few samples of this study predate the infection). Cell type and time point are not known.

In this sample, this clonotype turned up a few times. DNA of the CDR3: TGTGCCAGCAGCCCCGGCAGGGAGCATCAGCCCCAGCATTTT. Residues: CASSPGREHQPQHF. The chain has TRBV7-9 and TRBJ1-5, with D tentatively TRBD1 (5 bases). Trimming removed 5 bases from V and 5 bases from J, with 13 bases in between. This CDR3 spans 14 amino acids. CDR1 is SEHNR and CDR2 is FQNEAQ in the germline V gene (reference sequence).

J is TRBJ1-2 and V is TRBV6-1, with D possibly TRBD1 on 6 matching bases. Trimming pared 6 bases from V and 3 bases from J, leaving 20 bases between. This CDR3 is built from 16 residues. The germline gives CDR1 MNHNS, CDR2 SASEGT. Here the CDR3 DNA reads TGTGCCAGCAGCAGAGACAGGACAGTTTCGTACTATGGCTACACCTTC. As protein: CASSRDRTVSYYGYTF.

This clonotype turned up a few times. The V gene is TRBV19, the J gene TRBJ2-6; possibly TRBD2 for D (5 bases). V lost 8 bases and J lost 0, with 8 bases in between. Per germline, CDR1 LNHDA and CDR2 SQIVND (reference sequence). This CDR3 spans 14 amino acids. CDR3 DNA: TGTGCCAGTGCAGGACTCTCTGGGGCCAACGTCCTGACTTTC. Residues: CASAGLSGANVLTF.

The rearrangement joins TRBV3-1 to TRBJ2-3; 10 positions match TRBD2. Germline CDR1 and CDR2: LGHDT and YNNKEL (reference sequence). V lost 0 bases and J lost 4; bases outside the gene matches: 4. The CDR3 consists of 16 residues. Here the CDR3 DNA reads TGTGCCAGCAGCCAAGAAGCGGGGGGGCCGTCAGATACGCAGTATTTT. Its translation: CASSQEAGGPSDTQYF.

The rearrangement links TRBV12-3 or TRBV12-4 to TRBJ2-5; D uncertain. Trimming left V 1 base short and J 7 bases short, with 7 bases between. This CDR3 contains 12 residues. The CDR3: CASSLEPGTQYF. CDR3 nucleotide sequence: TGTGCCAGCAGTTTAGAACCCGGGACCCAGTACTTC.

J is TRBJ2-3 and V is TRBV3-1, with 10 bases that match TRBD2. CDR3 length: 13 residues. Germline V gene data show CDR1 as LGHDT and CDR2 as YNNKEL (reference sequence). The trim removed 7 bases at V and 6 bases at J, leaving 4 bases unmatched. As DNA, the CDR3 is TGTGCCAGCAAGCAGCGGGGGGGGGATACGCAGTATTTT. Translated: CASKQRGGDTQYF.

CDR3 residues: CSDQTGVCDTEAFF. Here the CDR3 DNA reads TGCAGTGACCAAACAGGGGTGTGTGACACTGAAGCTTTCTTT. The chain links TRBV20-1 to TRBJ1-1; 7 bases are a match to TRBD1. The V gene end was trimmed by 7 bases and the J gene end by 3 bases; junction bases not matched to a gene: 11. Germline CDR1 DFQATT, CDR2 SNEGSKA (reference sequence). The CDR3 consists of 14 residues.

There are a few counts of this clonotype. The rearrangement joins TRBV7-2 to TRBJ2-7; D possibly corresponds to TRBD2 (5 bases). In germline, CDR1 is SGHTA, CDR2 FQGNSA. The V end lost 2 bases, the J end lost 2 bases, and 16 bases lay between the germline ends. The CDR3 spans 16 residues. CDR3 in amino acids: CASSLYALGNPYEQYF. The DNA for the CDR3 is TGTGCCAGCAGCTTATATGCACTAGGGAATCCCTACGAGCAGTACTTC.

J is TRBJ2-1 and V is TRBV7-9, with a possible D match to TRBD2 (6 bases). Trimming left V 1 base short and J 5 bases short, with 9 bases between. The CDR3 has 14 residues. CDR1 is SEHNR and CDR2 is FQNEAQ in the germline V gene (reference sequence). CDR3 amino acids: CASSLDGRNNEQFF. The CDR3 DNA sequence: TGTGCCAGCAGCTTAGACGGGAGAAACAATGAGCAGTTCTTC.

In its sample, this clonotype was seen a few times. The gene calls are TRBV7-9 and TRBJ2-7; D might be TRBD2 (5 bases). V lost 8 bases and J 10 bases, leaving 21 bases between the germline ends. This CDR3 has 13 residues. Germline V gene data show CDR1 as SEHNR and CDR2 as FQNEAQ (reference sequence). In DNA, the CDR3 is TGTGCCAGCCTTCGATCGGGGTCGGACCGACAGTACTTC. As protein: CASLRSGSDRQYF.

The chain joins TRBV5-1 to TRBJ2-3; maybe TRBD2 (7 bases). The germline gives CDR1 SGHRS, CDR2 YFSETQ. This CDR3 has 16 amino acids. Trimming removed 0 bases at V and 5 bases at J, with 16 bases between. CDR3 sequence: CASSLAGGPVGDTQYF. The CDR3 coding sequence is TGCGCCAGCAGCTTGGCCGGGGGGCCGGTTGGAGATACGCAGTATTTT.

This clonotype was seen only a few times. The rearrangement uses TRBV20-1 and TRBJ2-3; weak D call: TRBD2 (6 bases). Germline V gives CDR1 DFQATT, CDR2 SNEGSKA (reference sequence). This CDR3 comprises 12 residues. Trimming pared 6 bases from V and 5 bases from J, leaving 12 bases between. This CDR3 is CSAGFGGDTQYF. CDR3 coding DNA: TGCAGTGCGGGATTCGGGGGAGATACGCAGTATTTT.

This chain joins TRBV14 and TRBJ2-7; weak D call: TRBD1 (6 bases). Germline V gene lookup returns CDR1 SGHDN and CDR2 FVKESK. The CDR3 length is 16 residues. Between the trimmed V and J ends, which lost 5 bases and 2 bases, there was a span of 19 bases. The CDR3 protein is CASSKTGSAPTYEQYF. As DNA, the CDR3 is TGTGCCAGCAGCAAGACAGGCTCCGCGCCCACCTACGAGCAGTACTTC.

This clonotype was counted at least ten times. The chain combines TRBV4-2 with TRBJ2-7; TRBD1 agrees at 7 bases. V lost 4 bases, J lost 7 bases, and 7 bases stayed unmatched. The CDR3 consists of 13 residues. CDR1 is LGHNA, CDR2 YNFKEQ, per germline. CDR3 loop: CASSREGASEQYF. The DNA for the CDR3 is TGTGCCAGCAGCCGTGAGGGGGCCTCAGAGCAGTACTTC.

This sequence joins TRBV5-1 and TRBJ1-1; D is possibly TRBD1 (6 bases). V lost 3 bases and J lost 0, with 15 bases in between. This CDR3 comprises 16 residues. CDR1 and CDR2 (germline): SGHRS, YFSETQ. CDR3 sequence reads: CASSSSTGHLNTEAFF. The DNA for the CDR3 is TGCGCCAGCAGCTCTAGTACAGGGCATCTGAACACTGAAGCTTTCTTT.